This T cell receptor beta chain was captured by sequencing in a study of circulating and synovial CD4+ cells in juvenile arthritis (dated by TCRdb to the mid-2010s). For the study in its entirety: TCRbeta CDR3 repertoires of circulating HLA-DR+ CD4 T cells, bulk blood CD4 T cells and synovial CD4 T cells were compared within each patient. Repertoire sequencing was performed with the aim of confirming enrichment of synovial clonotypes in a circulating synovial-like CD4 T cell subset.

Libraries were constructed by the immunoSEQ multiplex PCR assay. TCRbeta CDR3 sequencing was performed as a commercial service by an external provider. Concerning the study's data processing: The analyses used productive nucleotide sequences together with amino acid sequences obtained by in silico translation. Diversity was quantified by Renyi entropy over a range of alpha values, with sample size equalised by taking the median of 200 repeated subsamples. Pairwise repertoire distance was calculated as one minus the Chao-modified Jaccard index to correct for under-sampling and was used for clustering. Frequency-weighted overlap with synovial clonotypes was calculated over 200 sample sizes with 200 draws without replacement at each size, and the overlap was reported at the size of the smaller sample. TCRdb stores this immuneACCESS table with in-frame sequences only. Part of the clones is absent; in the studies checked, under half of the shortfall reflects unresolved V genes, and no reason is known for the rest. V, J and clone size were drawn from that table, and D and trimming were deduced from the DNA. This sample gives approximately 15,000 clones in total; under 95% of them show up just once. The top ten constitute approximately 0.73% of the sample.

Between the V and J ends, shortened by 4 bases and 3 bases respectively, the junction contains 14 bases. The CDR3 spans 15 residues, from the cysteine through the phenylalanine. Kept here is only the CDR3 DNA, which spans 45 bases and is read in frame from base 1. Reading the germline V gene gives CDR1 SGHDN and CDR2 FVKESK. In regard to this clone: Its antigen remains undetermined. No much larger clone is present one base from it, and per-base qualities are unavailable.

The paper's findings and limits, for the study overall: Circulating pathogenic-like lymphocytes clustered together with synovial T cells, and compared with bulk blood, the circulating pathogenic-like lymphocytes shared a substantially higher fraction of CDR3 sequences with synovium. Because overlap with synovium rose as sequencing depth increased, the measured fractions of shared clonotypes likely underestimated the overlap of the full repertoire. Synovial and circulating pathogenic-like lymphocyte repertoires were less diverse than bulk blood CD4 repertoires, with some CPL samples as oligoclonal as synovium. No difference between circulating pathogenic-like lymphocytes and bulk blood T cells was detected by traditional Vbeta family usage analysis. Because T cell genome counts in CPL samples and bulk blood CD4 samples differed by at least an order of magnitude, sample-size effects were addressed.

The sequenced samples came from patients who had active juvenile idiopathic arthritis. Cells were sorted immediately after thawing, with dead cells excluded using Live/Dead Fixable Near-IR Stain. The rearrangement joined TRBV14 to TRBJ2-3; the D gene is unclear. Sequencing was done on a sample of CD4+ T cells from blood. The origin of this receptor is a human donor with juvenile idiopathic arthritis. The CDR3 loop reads CASSRQVGRTDTQYF. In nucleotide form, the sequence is TGTGCCAGCAGCCGGCAGGTTGGCCGGACAGATACGCAGTATTTT. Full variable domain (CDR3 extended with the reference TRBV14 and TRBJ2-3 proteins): EAGVTQFPSHSVIEKGQTVTLRCDPISGHDNLYWYRRVMGKEIKFLLHFVKESKQDESGMPNNRFLAERTGGTYSTLKVQPAELEDSGVYFCASSRQVGRTDTQYFGPGTRLTVL.